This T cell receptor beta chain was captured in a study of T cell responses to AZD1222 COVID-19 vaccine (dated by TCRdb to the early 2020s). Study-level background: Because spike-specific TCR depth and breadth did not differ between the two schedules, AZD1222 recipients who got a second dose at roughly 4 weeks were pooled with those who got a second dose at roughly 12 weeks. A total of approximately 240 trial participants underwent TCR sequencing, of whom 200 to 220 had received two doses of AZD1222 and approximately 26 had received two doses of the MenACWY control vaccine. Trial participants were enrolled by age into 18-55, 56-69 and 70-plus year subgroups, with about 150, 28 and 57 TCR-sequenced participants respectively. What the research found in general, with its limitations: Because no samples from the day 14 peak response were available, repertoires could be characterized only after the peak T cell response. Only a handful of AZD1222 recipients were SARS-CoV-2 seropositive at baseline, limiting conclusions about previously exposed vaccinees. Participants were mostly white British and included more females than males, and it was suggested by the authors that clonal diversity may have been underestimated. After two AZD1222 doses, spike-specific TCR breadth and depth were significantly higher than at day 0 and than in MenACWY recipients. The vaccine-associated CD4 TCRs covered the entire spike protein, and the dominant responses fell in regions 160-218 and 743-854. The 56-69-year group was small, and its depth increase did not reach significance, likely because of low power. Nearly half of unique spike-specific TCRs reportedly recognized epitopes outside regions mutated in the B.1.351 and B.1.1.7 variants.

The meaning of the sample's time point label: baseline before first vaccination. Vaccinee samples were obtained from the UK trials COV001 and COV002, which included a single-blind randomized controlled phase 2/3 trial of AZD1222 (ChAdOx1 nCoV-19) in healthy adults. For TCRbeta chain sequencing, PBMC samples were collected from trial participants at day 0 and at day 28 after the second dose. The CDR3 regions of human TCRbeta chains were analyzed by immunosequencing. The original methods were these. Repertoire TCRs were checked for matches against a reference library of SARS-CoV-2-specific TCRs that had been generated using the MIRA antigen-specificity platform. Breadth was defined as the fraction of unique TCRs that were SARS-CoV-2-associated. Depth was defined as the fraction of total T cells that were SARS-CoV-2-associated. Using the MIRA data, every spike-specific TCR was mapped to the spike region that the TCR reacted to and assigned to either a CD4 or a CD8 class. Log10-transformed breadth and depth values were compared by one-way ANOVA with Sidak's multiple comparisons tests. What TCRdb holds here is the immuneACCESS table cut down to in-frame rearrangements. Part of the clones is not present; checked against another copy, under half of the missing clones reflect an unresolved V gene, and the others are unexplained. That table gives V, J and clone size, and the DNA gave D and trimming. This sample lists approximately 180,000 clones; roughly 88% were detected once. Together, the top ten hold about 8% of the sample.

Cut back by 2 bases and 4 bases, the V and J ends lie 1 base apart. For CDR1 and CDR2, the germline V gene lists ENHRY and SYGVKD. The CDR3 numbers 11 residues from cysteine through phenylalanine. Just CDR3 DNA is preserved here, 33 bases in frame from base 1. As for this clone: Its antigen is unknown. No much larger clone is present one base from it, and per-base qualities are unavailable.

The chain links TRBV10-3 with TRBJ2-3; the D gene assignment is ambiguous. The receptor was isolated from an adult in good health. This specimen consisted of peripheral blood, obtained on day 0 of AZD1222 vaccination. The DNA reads TGTGCCATCAGTGAGGCAGATACGCAGTATTTT. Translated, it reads CAISEADTQYF.